A single sample is the source of the 29 T cell receptor beta chains below, sequenced in a study of blood T cell repertoires in COVID-19. TCRdb's table, derived via immunoSEQ multiplex PCR, lists solely in-frame clones and lacks some. The sample records more than 60,000 clones, 65% to 90% being singletons. The sequencing input was peripheral blood. These receptors came from an older man with COVID-19, enrolled during active disease.

This clone has just one count. CDR3 in DNA: TGCGCCAGCAGCTTGGGACAGGAACCCCCTGAAGCTTTCTTT. This encodes CASSLGQEPPEAFF. This chain joins TRBV5-1 and TRBJ1-1; the D gene is possibly TRBD1 (6 bases). V lost 0 bases and J lost 6, with 12 bases in between. Germline CDR1 and CDR2: SGHRS and YFSETQ. The CDR3 contains 14 residues.

The genes are TRBV6-6 and TRBJ1-2, with a possible D match to TRBD1 (5 bases). From germline, CDR1 is MNHNY and CDR2 SVGAGI (reference sequence). The V end lost 1 base, the J end lost 4 bases, and 10 bases lay between the germline ends. The CDR3 has 14 residues. The chain's CDR3 is CASSYLHGGYGYTF. CDR3 DNA sequence: TGTGCCAGCAGTTACTTGCACGGGGGCTATGGCTACACCTTC.

The chain uses TRBV5-1 and TRBJ1-4; 7 bases are a match to TRBD1. The ends lost 3 bases at V and 5 bases at J; junction bases unmatched: 13. The CDR3 extends over 17 amino acids. Germline values: CDR1 SGHRS, CDR2 YFSETQ. The CDR3 region has the DNA TGCGCCAGCAGCTCGACAGGGCTTCCCCGCGGAAATGAAAAACTGTTTTTT. This encodes CASSSTGLPRGNEKLFF.

This clone was seen a single time. This chain connects TRBV19 to TRBJ1-4, with 8 bases identical to TRBD1. There are 15 residues in the CDR3. Germline CDR1 LNHDA, CDR2 SQIVND (reference sequence). V dropped 5 bases and J dropped 10; count of bases not matched to a gene: 12. The chain's CDR3 is CASSVPGQDIPKLFF. The CDR3 DNA sequence: TGTGCCAGTAGTGTCCCGGGACAGGACATTCCAAAACTGTTTTTT.

This clone appeared a few times. The chain joins TRBV20-1 to TRBJ1-2; D ambiguous. The CDR3 loop spans 10 amino acids. Trimming left V 3 bases short and J 6 bases short, with 5 bases between. The germline gives CDR1 DFQATT, CDR2 SNEGSKA (reference sequence). The chain's CDR3 is CSASFNGYTF. The CDR3 nucleotides read TGCAGTGCTAGTTTCAATGGCTACACCTTC.

CDR3 sequence (DNA): TGTGCCAGCAGCCCGGACACGGCAAACATTCAGTACTTC. This encodes CASSPDTANIQYF. The gene calls are TRBV5-4 and TRBJ2-4; a possible D gene is TRBD1 (5 bases). Trimming pared 4 bases from V and 6 bases from J, leaving 11 bases between. Germline loops: CDR1 SGHNT, CDR2 YYREEE (reference sequence). The CDR3 consists of 13 residues. The whole variable domain, filled in from reference TRBV5-4 and TRBJ2-4, reads ETGVTQSPTHLIKTRGQQVTLRCSSQSGHNTVSWYQQALGQGPQFIFQYYREEENGRGNFPPRFSGLQFPNYSSELNVNALELDDSALYLCASSPDTANIQYFGAGTRLSVL.

This clone was detected only once. The genes are TRBV9 and TRBJ1-3; D not resolved. Trimming shortened V by 4 bases and J by 7 bases, and 9 bases separated the two germline ends. Germline V gene lookup returns CDR1 SGDLS and CDR2 YYNGEE. This CDR3 is 12 amino acids long. CDR3 loop: CASSTPGNTIYF. The CDR3, as DNA: TGTGCCAGCAGCACCCCGGGGAACACCATATATTTT.

The chain couples TRBV7-8 to TRBJ1-5; perhaps TRBD1 as D (6 bases). The germline V gene has CDR1 SGHVS and CDR2 FQNEAQ. There are 13 residues in the CDR3. Trimming stripped 2 bases from V and 9 bases from J, with 11 bases between. CDR3 nucleotides: TGTGCCAGCAGCTTAACACAGGGTGGGCCCCAGCATTTT. This encodes CASSLTQGGPQHF.

The J gene is TRBJ1-2, the V gene TRBV5-1; no clear D gene. Germline V gene data show CDR1 as SGHRS and CDR2 as YFSETQ. The CDR3 runs to 14 residues. V shed 3 bases and J shed 0 bases, with 9 bases lying between them. The CDR3 DNA sequence: TGCGCCAGCAGCTCGTTCCGAGCTAACTATGGCTACACCTTC. Protein product: CASSSFRANYGYTF.

The chain recombines TRBV29-1 with TRBJ2-7, with D unresolved. The CDR3 has 14 amino acids. Trimming left V 4 bases short and J 1 base short, with 14 bases between. The germline V gene encodes CDR1 SQVTM and CDR2 ANQGSEA. CDR3 region: CSVGLNAQSYEQYF. The CDR3 coding sequence is TGCAGCGTTGGCCTCAACGCTCAGTCCTACGAGCAGTACTTC.

The chain recombines TRBV19 with TRBJ2-7; 8 positions match TRBD1. Unmatched junction bases numbered 5, after V lost 4 bases and J lost 0 bases. Germline lookup yields CDR1 LNHDA and CDR2 SQIVND (reference sequence). The CDR3 extends over 15 amino acids. This CDR3 is CASSTGQGPSYEQYF. The CDR3 coding sequence is TGTGCCAGTAGTACAGGACAGGGACCCTCCTACGAGCAGTACTTC. Supplemented by reference TRBV19 and TRBJ2-7, the full variable domain reads DGGITQSPKYLFRKEGQNVTLSCEQNLNHDAMYWYRQDPGQGLRLIYYSQIVNDFQKGDIAEGYSVSREKKESFPLTVTSAQKNPTAFYLCASSTGQGPSYEQYFGPGTRLTVT.

The genes are TRBV11-3 and TRBJ1-4, with 7 bases lining up with TRBD1. This CDR3 has 21 residues. Germline CDR1 is SGHNT and CDR2 is YENEEA. V gave up 0 bases and J gave up 2 bases; unmatched junction bases: 18. CDR3 in DNA: TGTGCCAGCAGCTTAGAAGTTAGCGACAGGGTAGATGTGAGGACTAATGAAAAACTGTTTTTT. It encodes CASSLEVSDRVDVRTNEKLFF.

CDR3 in amino acids: CASSQAGYTEAFF. CDR3 DNA: TGTGCCAGCAGCCAAGCAGGGTACACTGAAGCTTTCTTT. J is TRBJ1-1 and V is TRBV14; TRBD1 might be the D (5 bases). Germline CDR1 SGHDN, CDR2 FVKESK. The CDR3 loop spans 13 amino acids. Trimming removed 1 base from V and 3 bases from J, with 6 bases in between.

The genes are TRBV7-2 and TRBJ2-5, with 8 bases matching TRBD2. CDR1 SGHTA and CDR2 FQGNSA come from the germline V gene. The CDR3 has 15 amino acids. The J segment lost 3 bases and the V segment lost 5 bases, leaving 8 bases of the junction unmatched. CDR3 in DNA: TGTGCCAGCAGCCCTAGCCCGGGACTAGAAGAGACCCAGTACTTC. This codes for CASSPSPGLEETQYF.

V and J are TRBV11-2 and TRBJ1-2, with a possible D match to TRBD1 (6 bases). V lost 5 bases and J 7 bases, leaving 17 bases between the germline ends. From germline, CDR1 is SGHAT and CDR2 FQNNGV. This CDR3 is 14 amino acids long. As DNA, the CDR3 is TGTGCCAGCAGCCCCTGGGGACAAACGGCTGGCTACACCTTC. This gives the protein CASSPWGQTAGYTF.

The chain carries TRBV18 and TRBJ2-7, with 12 bases identical to TRBD1. With V trimmed by 4 bases and J by 4 bases, 5 bases remained unmatched. Germline V gene data show CDR1 as KGHSH and CDR2 as LQKENI. This CDR3 spans 15 amino acids. DNA for the CDR3: TGTGCCAGCTCACTGGGACAGGGGGCTGGGTACGAGCAGTACTTC. It encodes CASSLGQGAGYEQYF.

CDR3 sequence reads: CASSIGRASGELFF. The CDR3 nucleotides read TGTGCCAGTAGTATTGGCAGGGCCTCCGGGGAGCTGTTTTTT. The rearrangement joins TRBV19 to TRBJ2-2; D possibly corresponds to TRBD1 (5 bases). Trimming removed 3 bases from V and 6 bases from J, with 11 bases in between. The CDR3 runs 14 residues. Germline loops: CDR1 LNHDA, CDR2 SQIVND (reference sequence).

The chain uses TRBV28 and TRBJ1-1; 9 positions match TRBD1. Germline loops: CDR1 MDHEN, CDR2 SYDVKM. The CDR3 is 14 amino acids. V dropped 5 bases and J dropped 4; count of bases not matched to a gene: 5. The CDR3 here is CASSPPDRGTEAFF. The CDR3 DNA reads TGTGCCAGCAGTCCGCCGGACAGGGGCACTGAAGCTTTCTTT.

V is TRBV5-4 and J is TRBJ2-5; D perhaps matches TRBD2 (6 bases). Trimming left V 0 bases short and J 7 bases short, with 16 bases between. Looked up from germline, CDR1 is SGHNT and CDR2 is YYREEE (reference sequence). The CDR3 is made up of 15 amino acids. The DNA for the CDR3 is TGTGCCAGCAGCTTGGCCGATGGCGGGGCCAGGACCCAGTACTTC. It specifies CASSLADGGARTQYF.

J is TRBJ1-3 and V is TRBV9; weak D call: TRBD1 (5 bases). This CDR3 is built from 12 residues. CDR1 is SGDLS and CDR2 is YYNGEE in the germline V gene. The V end lost 8 bases, the J end lost 1 base, and 7 bases lay between the germline ends. The CDR3 loop is CASQGSGNTIYF. In DNA form, the CDR3 reads TGTGCCAGTCAGGGTTCTGGAAACACCATATATTTT.

J is TRBJ1-2 and V is TRBV5-4, with D perhaps matching TRBD1 (5 bases). CDR1 is SGHNT and CDR2 is YYREEE in the germline V gene (reference sequence). The CDR3 runs to 14 residues. With 4 bases removed from V and 6 bases from J, the gap between germline ends came to 16 bases. The CDR3 sequence: CASSPVGGVDGYTF. The CDR3 bases are TGTGCCAGCAGCCCCGTTGGAGGGGTGGATGGCTACACCTTC.

The rearrangement uses TRBV27 and TRBJ1-5; 7 bases fit TRBD1. Losses at the gene ends were 4 bases for V and 6 bases for J; bases not matched to a gene: 6. The germline gives CDR1 MNHEY, CDR2 SMNVEV (reference sequence). The CDR3 totals 14 residues. CDR3: CASSSLTGPQPQHF. In DNA form, the CDR3 reads TGTGCCAGCAGTTCATTGACAGGGCCTCAGCCCCAGCATTTT.

The chain carries TRBV15 and TRBJ1-6, with 10 bases that match TRBD1. V lost 2 bases, J lost 7 bases, and 5 bases stayed unmatched. The CDR3 is 16 amino acids. The germline V gene encodes CDR1 LNHNV and CDR2 YYDKDF (reference sequence). The CDR3 nucleotides are TGTGCCACCAGCAGAAAAGGGACAGGGGACAATTCACCCCTCCACTTT. Translating gives CATSRKGTGDNSPLHF.

The rearrangement uses TRBV18 and TRBJ2-2, with 8 nucleotides matching TRBD1. The CDR3 has 15 amino acids. V shed 3 bases and J 7 bases; nucleotides not matched to a gene: 7. Germline CDR1 and CDR2: KGHSH and LQKENI. CDR3 residues: CASSPGQATVGELFF. The CDR3 DNA reads as TGTGCCAGCTCACCGGGACAGGCGACGGTCGGGGAGCTGTTTTTT.

The CDR3 loop reads CASSLLAPDTQYF. In DNA, the CDR3 is TGTGCCAGCAGCTTACTAGCGCCAGATACGCAGTATTTT. This chain links TRBV7-8 with TRBJ2-3, with D perhaps matching TRBD2 (6 bases). From germline, CDR1 is SGHVS and CDR2 FQNEAQ. V was trimmed by 2 bases and J by 4 bases, leaving 7 bases between them. This CDR3 region has 13 residues.

The chain uses TRBV24-1 and TRBJ1-1; 9 nucleotides line up with TRBD1. V lost 7 bases, J lost 2 bases, and 7 bases stayed unmatched. This CDR3 is built from 15 residues. Germline V gene lookup returns CDR1 KGHDR and CDR2 SFDVKD. CDR3 in amino acids: CATRPPGQGNTEAFF. For the CDR3, the DNA is TGTGCCACCAGACCTCCGGGACAGGGAAACACTGAAGCTTTCTTT.

The sample holds one count of this clone. The rearrangement uses TRBV4-2 and TRBJ1-1; TRBD1 is a possible D gene (5 bases). V was pared by 4 bases and J by 5 bases, with 14 bases between. The CDR3 contains 14 residues. Germline assignment: CDR1 LGHNA and CDR2 YNFKEQ. The CDR3 region is CASSPHGGGTEAFF. The CDR3 DNA sequence: TGTGCCAGCAGCCCCCACGGGGGTGGAACTGAAGCTTTCTTT.

The V gene is TRBV7-9, the J gene TRBJ1-3; D is uncertain. Trimming left V 1 base short and J 4 bases short, with 14 bases between. The CDR3 spans 16 residues. The germline gives CDR1 SEHNR, CDR2 FQNEAQ (reference sequence). The CDR3 sequence is CASSLGWAERGNTIYF. The CDR3 DNA reads TGTGCCAGCAGCTTAGGGTGGGCTGAGCGGGGAAACACCATATATTTT.

V gene TRBV9 combines with J gene TRBJ2-3, with D perhaps matching TRBD2 (6 bases). The V end was cut by 4 bases, the J end by 1 base, with 13 bases between. Looked up from germline, CDR1 is SGDLS and CDR2 is YYNGEE. The CDR3 is 15 residues long. Here the CDR3 reads CASSFLAARTDTQYF. CDR3 bases: TGTGCCAGCAGCTTCTTAGCGGCGCGCACAGATACGCAGTATTTT. Complete variable domain (other parts from reference TRBV9 and TRBJ2-3): DSGVTQTPKHLITATGQRVTLRCSPRSGDLSVYWYQQSLDQGLQFLIQYYNGEERAKGNILERFSAQQFPDLHSELNLSSLELGDSALYFCASSFLAARTDTQYFGPGTRLTVL.